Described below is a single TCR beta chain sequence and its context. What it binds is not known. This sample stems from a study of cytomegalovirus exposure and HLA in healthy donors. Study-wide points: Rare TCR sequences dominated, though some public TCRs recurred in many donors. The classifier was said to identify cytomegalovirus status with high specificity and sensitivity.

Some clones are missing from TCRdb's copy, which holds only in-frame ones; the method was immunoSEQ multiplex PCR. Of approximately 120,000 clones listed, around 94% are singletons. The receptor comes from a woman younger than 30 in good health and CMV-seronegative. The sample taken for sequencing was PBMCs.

The CDR3 loop reads CAWSVGQVPYEQYF. The CDR3 DNA sequence: TGTGCCTGGAGTGTGGGACAGGTACCGTACGAGCAGTACTTC. The V gene is TRBV30, the J gene TRBJ2-7, with 8 positions matching TRBD1. The germline gives CDR1 GTSNPN, CDR2 SVGIG (reference sequence). The J segment lost 4 bases and the V segment lost 0 bases, leaving 5 bases of the junction unmatched. CDR3 length equals 14 residues.